Below are 20 T cell receptor beta chains sequenced from a single sample in a study of CD8 T cells in ankylosing spondylitis. Study-wide results and caveats: What seemed typical of ankylosing spondylitis blood was a TCR beta motif built from several highly homologous variants.

These TCRs' antigens remain unknown. TCRdb recomputed calls from the 5' RACE reads with MiXCR, one row per CDR3 protein. The sample lists around 480,000 distinct CDR3 sequences; roughly 17% were seen once. The sequencing input was blood, either unsorted or a sorted T cell fraction (not recorded which). All receptors derive from a male donor with ankylosing spondylitis.

This sequence joins TRBV5-1 and TRBJ1-1; no clear D gene. The length of the CDR3 is 16 residues. Germline CDR1 SGHRS, CDR2 YFSETQ. The V end was cut by 4 bases, the J end by 2 bases, with 18 bases between. CDR3 sequence reads: CASSPGRSGLNTEAFF. CDR3 DNA: TGCGCCAGCAGCCCTGGCCGTAGCGGCTTAAACACTGAAGCTTTCTTT.

The chain combines TRBV4-1 with TRBJ1-6; maybe TRBD1 (6 bases). Trimming cost V 4 bases and J 10 bases, with 20 bases left between them. In germline, CDR1 is MGHRA, CDR2 YSYEKL. The CDR3 has 16 amino acids. The DNA of the CDR3 is TGCGCCAGCAGCCGCGGCCCGGGACAAGGGGGGTCACCCCTCCACTTT. As protein: CASSRGPGQGGSPLHF.

The V call is TRBV3-1, the J call TRBJ2-5; perhaps TRBD1 as D (5 bases). CDR1 LGHDT and CDR2 YNNKEL come from the germline V gene (reference sequence). The V and J ends lost 4 bases and 0 bases respectively, with 12 bases between them. The CDR3 sequence is 15 residues long. Written as DNA, the CDR3 is TGTGCCAGCAGCCCCAGGGCCGAACACCAAGAGACCCAGTACTTC. It is translated as CASSPRAEHQETQYF.

This chain joins TRBV12-3 or TRBV12-4 and TRBJ1-1; D call uncertain. Trimming cost V 0 bases and J 6 bases, with 5 bases left between them. This CDR3 region has 12 residues. The CDR3 reads CASSLANSEAFF. In nucleotides, the CDR3 is TGTGCCAGCAGTTTAGCCAACTCTGAAGCTTTCTTT.

This clonotype occurred a few times. The genes are TRBV7-2 and TRBJ2-1; D may match TRBD1 or TRBD2 (7 bases each). The CDR3 is 16 amino acids. Trimming removed 5 bases at V and 1 base at J, with 15 bases between. Germline V gives CDR1 SGHTA, CDR2 FQGNSA. The CDR3 loop reads CASSPNRGGSYNEQFF. The CDR3 nucleotides are TGTGCCAGCAGCCCAAACAGGGGAGGGTCCTACAATGAGCAGTTCTTC.

The sample holds a few counts of this clonotype. This chain links TRBV5-1 with TRBJ2-2; the D gene is possibly TRBD1 (5 bases). This CDR3 has 15 amino acids. The germline V gene encodes CDR1 SGHRS and CDR2 YFSETQ. V was cut by 0 bases and J by 4 bases, with 10 bases left in between. The CDR3 DNA follows: TGCGCCAGCAGCTTGGAGGGGATGGGCACCGGGGAGCTGTTTTTT. Translated: CASSLEGMGTGELFF.

Only a few counts were recorded for this clonotype. This rearrangement joins TRBV4-3 to TRBJ2-5; D unclear. This CDR3 has 15 residues. Germline CDR1 and CDR2: LGHNA and YSLEER. V lost 0 bases, J lost 0 bases, and 8 bases lay in between. The CDR3 region has the DNA TGCGCCAGCAGCCAAGATTGGCAGTACCAAGAGACCCAGTACTTC. It codes for CASSQDWQYQETQYF.

This clonotype was detected only a few times. The CDR3 here is CASRERGTDNSPLHF. In DNA form, the CDR3 reads TGTGCCAGCAGAGAACGCGGGACAGATAATTCACCCCTCCACTTT. V gene TRBV12-3 or TRBV12-4 combines with J gene TRBJ1-6; 7 bases agree with TRBD1. With V trimmed by 6 bases and J by 5 bases, 7 bases remained unmatched. The CDR3 covers 15 residues.

The chain joins TRBV28 to TRBJ1-2; D possibly corresponds to TRBD1 (6 bases). CDR1 and CDR2 from the germline V gene are MDHEN and SYDVKM. This CDR3 spans 15 amino acids. V was trimmed by 5 bases and J by 0 bases, leaving 13 bases between them. Written as DNA, the CDR3 is TGTGCCAGCAGTCCGGGGGACATCACTAACTATGGCTACACCTTC. The encoded protein is CASSPGDITNYGYTF.

The chain links TRBV20-1 to TRBJ1-5; D is perhaps TRBD1 (6 bases). V dropped 6 bases and J dropped 1 base, with 16 bases sitting between them. The CDR3 contains 15 residues. Germline values: CDR1 DFQATT, CDR2 SNEGSKA (reference sequence). CDR3 amino acids: CSANRGAQSNQPQHF. CDR3 DNA sequence: TGCAGTGCCAACCGGGGGGCGCAGAGCAATCAGCCCCAGCATTTT.

This clonotype has at least ten counts. The chain links TRBV12-3 or TRBV12-4 to TRBJ1-5; 9 nucleotides line up with TRBD1. This CDR3 spans 14 amino acids. With 10 bases clipped from V and 4 bases from J, the junction kept 8 bases outside the gene matches. The CDR3, as DNA: TGTGCCACTAGTACAGGGGGCCAGAATCAGCCCCAGCATTTT. This codes for CATSTGGQNQPQHF.

This clonotype came up a few times. This chain links TRBV5-1 with TRBJ1-2; the D gene is possibly TRBD1 (6 bases). Germline CDR1 and CDR2: SGHRS and YFSETQ. This CDR3 has 14 amino acids. The germline V and J ends were trimmed by 0 bases and 3 bases, with 9 bases remaining between them. The CDR3 DNA follows: TGCGCCAGCAGCTTGGACAGGGATTACTATGGCTACACCTTC. Protein: CASSLDRDYYGYTF.

In this sample, this clonotype turned up a few times. J is TRBJ2-7 and V is TRBV5-1, with D unresolved. Trimming took 4 bases from V and 4 from J, leaving 18 bases between them. Germline-derived CDR1 and CDR2 are SGHRS and YFSETQ. This CDR3 is 15 amino acids long. The CDR3: CASSLRPSGLYEQYF. Written as DNA, the CDR3 is TGCGCCAGCAGCCTAAGGCCCTCCGGCTTGTACGAGCAGTACTTC.

The V gene is TRBV12-3 or TRBV12-4, the J gene TRBJ1-5; 8 nucleotides line up with TRBD1. V lost 5 bases to trimming and J lost 4 bases; unmatched junction nucleotides: 7. The CDR3 has 15 amino acids. The CDR3 loop reads CASSHGQGRNQPQHF. Here the CDR3 DNA reads TGTGCCAGCAGTCACGGACAGGGAAGGAATCAGCCCCAGCATTTT.

This clonotype was detected only a few times. The V call is TRBV5-1, the J call TRBJ1-1, with D possibly being TRBD1 (6 bases). Trimming pared 4 bases from V and 1 base from J, leaving 11 bases between. The CDR3 is 14 residues long. The germline gives CDR1 SGHRS, CDR2 YFSETQ. The CDR3 nucleotides read TGCGCCAGCAGCGTACAGGACAGGAACACTGAAGCTTTCTTT. Its protein is CASSVQDRNTEAFF.

V is TRBV18 and J is TRBJ2-7, with D unclear. Germline assignment: CDR1 KGHSH and CDR2 LQKENI. V lost 2 bases, J lost 4 bases, and 9 bases lay in between. The CDR3 is 13 residues long. The CDR3 DNA reads TGTGCCAGCTCACCAGAGACAAATTACGAGCAGTACTTC. Its translation: CASSPETNYEQYF.

The rearrangement uses TRBV18 and TRBJ2-5, with a weak D call TRBD1 (5 bases). Between the trimmed V and J ends, which lost 2 bases and 1 base, there was a span of 8 bases. The germline V gene encodes CDR1 KGHSH and CDR2 LQKENI. The CDR3 loop spans 14 amino acids. This CDR3 reads CASSPNQGQETQYF. DNA for the CDR3: TGTGCCAGCTCACCAAACCAGGGCCAAGAGACCCAGTACTTC.

The table lists this clonotype with a few counts. The chain links TRBV20-1 to TRBJ1-5, with a possible D match to TRBD1 (6 bases). V was clipped by 7 bases and J by 8 bases, with 21 bases between them. Germline assignment: CDR1 DFQATT and CDR2 SNEGSKA (reference sequence). This CDR3 region has 14 residues. This CDR3 is CSVEMGGLAEPQHF. Written as DNA, the CDR3 is TGCAGTGTCGAGATGGGGGGGCTGGCGGAGCCCCAGCATTTT.

This clonotype came up a few times. The rearrangement links TRBV3-1 to TRBJ1-6, with D possibly being TRBD1 (5 bases). Germline V gene lookup returns CDR1 LGHDT and CDR2 YNNKEL (reference sequence). V lost 3 bases, J lost 9 bases, and 15 bases lay in between. The CDR3 runs 15 residues. This CDR3 is CASSQGGGGPSPLHF. The CDR3 DNA reads TGTGCCAGCAGCCAGGGGGGGGGAGGGCCTTCACCCCTCCACTTT.

In its sample, this clonotype was seen many times. The CDR3 protein is CASSMTAASVSPLHF. CDR3 sequence (DNA): TGTGCCAGCAGTATGACAGCCGCCTCGGTTTCACCCCTCCACTTT. The chain carries TRBV12-3 or TRBV12-4 and TRBJ1-6; weak D call: TRBD1 (5 bases). The CDR3 totals 15 residues. V was pared by 5 bases and J by 9 bases, with 17 bases between.